The following is a T cell receptor beta chain sequence with its context. Its antigen is unknown. The CDR3 has 15 residues. V shed 1 base and J shed 2 bases, with 8 bases lying between them. Germline V gene sequence: CDR1 MNHEY, CDR2 SMNVEV (reference sequence). RNA transcripts gave rise to amplified TCR beta CDR3 regions. With the HTBI primer set, the TCR CDR3 went through a first round of RT-PCR. A single record per CDR3 protein comes from TCRdb applying MiXCR to the multiplex PCR reads. The table records 500,000 to 650,000 distinct CDR3 sequences, 14% of them present only once. This sample stems from a study of T cells in Graves' hyperthyroidism and ophthalmopathy. Notes on the study in general: Using 13 V-J features, a model discriminated ophthalmopathy from stable hyperthyroidism.

This sequence was found in a woman aged 50 to 65 with Graves' ophthalmopathy. This chain joins TRBV27 and TRBJ2-2, with D possibly TRBD1 on 6 matching bases. Input material: blood. The CDR3 protein is CASSLWGLNTGELFF. CDR3 nucleotide sequence: TGTGCCAGCAGTTTATGGGGGCTTAACACCGGGGAGCTGTTTTTT.